The 8 T cell receptor beta chains listed next were all sequenced from one sample in a study of regulatory T cells in long-lasting Graves disease. Arm-PCR of CDR3 regions with iRepertoire HTBI primers generated TCR beta libraries. TCRdb fed the multiplex PCR reads into MiXCR, producing one record per CDR3 protein. The table includes about 440,000 distinct CDR3 sequences, 15% detected once. Sample time point: newly diagnosed GD, antithyroid drugs for less than 3 months. There was RNA extracted from PBMCs, and the TCR library was made from it. Separately, the same data were catalogued under a study of T cells in Graves' hyperthyroidism and ophthalmopathy.

The sample here was peripheral blood mononuclear cells (PBMCs), taken at new diagnosis, from a patient treated with antithyroid drugs. The receptor source for this set is a woman aged 30 to 39 with Graves disease.

The rearrangement uses TRBV6-2 or TRBV6-3 and TRBJ1-6; 7 bases line up with TRBD1. Germline CDR1 MNHEY, CDR2 SVGEGT. The CDR3 has 16 residues. Trimming took 6 bases from V and 4 from J; bases not matched to a gene: 9. The CDR3 region is CASSEMPGQYNSPLHF. The CDR3 region has the DNA TGTGCCAGCAGCGAAATGCCGGGACAGTATAATTCACCCCTCCACTTT.

The V and J genes are TRBV20-1 and TRBJ1-4, with unresolved D. Germline values: CDR1 DFQATT, CDR2 SNEGSKA (reference sequence). Trimming pared 3 bases from V and 0 bases from J, leaving 11 bases between. This CDR3 has 15 amino acids. The CDR3 spells CSASRMLPTNEKLFF. In DNA form, the CDR3 reads TGCAGTGCTAGTCGAATGCTCCCAACTAATGAAAAACTGTTTTTT.

The chain links TRBV7-3 to TRBJ2-1; D tentatively reads TRBD1 or TRBD2 (5 bases each). Trimming removed 5 bases from V and 6 bases from J, with 20 bases in between. Germline CDR1 reads SGHTA; CDR2 reads FQGTGA. The CDR3 extends over 16 amino acids. The DNA of the CDR3 is TGTGCCAGCAGCACGCAACCGGGACCTCTGGGCAATGAGCAGTTCTTC. This codes for CASSTQPGPLGNEQFF.

Of note for this clonotype: This may be a read error, as it is one base from a much larger clone. The rearrangement uses TRBV9 and TRBJ2-5; D might be TRBD1 or TRBD2, each matching 5 bases. The CDR3 contains 14 residues. The germline V gene encodes CDR1 SGDLS and CDR2 YYNGEE. The CDR3 loop is CASSTRPQEGTQCF. The CDR3 DNA follows: TGTGCCAGCAGCACACGGCCGCAGGAAGGGACCCAGTGCTTC.

This clonotype has at least ten counts. V is TRBV12-3 or TRBV12-4 and J is TRBJ2-7; D possibly corresponds to TRBD2 (6 bases). This CDR3 spans 13 amino acids. Trimming took off 7 bases at V and 7 bases at J, with 17 bases between the two ends. The CDR3 sequence: CASKAGWRVEQYF. CDR3 bases: TGTGCCAGCAAGGCGGGCTGGAGGGTTGAGCAGTACTTC.

This clonotype was detected many times. The genes are TRBV20-1 and TRBJ2-1; 9 bases are shared with TRBD2. Germline V gene data show CDR1 as DFQATT and CDR2 as SNEGSKA (reference sequence). V dropped 1 base and J dropped 8; count of bases not matched to a gene: 9. This CDR3 region has 15 residues. The CDR3 reads CSARALNGLAHEQFF. The CDR3 nucleotides are TGCAGTGCTAGAGCCCTAAATGGACTAGCGCATGAGCAGTTCTTC.

The chain couples TRBV30 to TRBJ2-3; 7 bases match TRBD1. The CDR3 is 13 amino acids. Germline-derived CDR1 and CDR2 are GTSNPN and SVGIG (reference sequence). The V and J ends lost 6 bases and 2 bases, in that order; junction bases with no gene match: 5. CDR3 region: CACLQGFTDTQYF. CDR3 nucleotides: TGTGCCTGTCTACAGGGGTTCACAGATACGCAGTATTTT.

This clonotype was seen many times. The chain joins TRBV5-6 to TRBJ2-3; 7 positions match TRBD2. CDR1 is SGHDT, CDR2 YYEEEE, per germline. V dropped 3 bases and J dropped 2; count of bases not matched to a gene: 18. This CDR3 contains 19 residues. DNA for the CDR3: TGTGCCAGCAGCTCCTTTAGACTAGCCAGCGGGTTGGCCACAGATACGCAGTATTTT. It translates to CASSSFRLASGLATDTQYF.